The 7 T cell receptor beta chains below all came from one sample that was sequenced in a study of molecular identifiers for immune sequencing clone quantification. In TCRdb, the PCR reads were re-called with MiXCR into one record per CDR3 protein. The table has hundreds of thousands of distinct CDR3 sequences, around 25% seen once. Sequences were obtained from naive CD8+ T cells from blood, with Jurkat cell RNA spiked in. The subset denotes: FACS-sorted CD8+CD4-CCR7+CD45RA+ naive T cells. The source is a human donor in good health. Some libraries in this study had Jurkat cell RNA spiked in.

This clonotype was observed a few times. The V call is TRBV6-1, the J call TRBJ2-2; D ambiguous. CDR3 length equals 11 residues. Trimming left V 3 bases short and J 7 bases short, with 3 bases between. Per the germline V gene, CDR1 is MNHNS and CDR2 is SASEGT. The CDR3 reads CASSDFGELFF. CDR3 nucleotide sequence: TGTGCCAGCAGTGATTTCGGGGAGCTGTTTTTT.

The V gene is TRBV12-3 or TRBV12-4, the J gene TRBJ2-7, with D perhaps matching TRBD1 (5 bases). Trimming took off 3 bases at V and 2 bases at J, with 11 bases between the two ends. This CDR3 spans 14 amino acids. The CDR3, as DNA: TGTGCCAGCAGTTTTGTTCTAGGGGCCTACGAGCAGTACTTC. Amino acids: CASSFVLGAYEQYF.

This clonotype appeared many times. The chain joins TRBV20-1 to TRBJ2-7; TRBD1 might be the D (6 bases). Deletions cut 6 bases from V and 6 bases from J, with 12 bases between. The germline gives CDR1 DFQATT, CDR2 SNEGSKA (reference sequence). This CDR3 comprises 11 residues. CDR3 nucleotide sequence: TGCAGTGCAAGACAGGTATCCGAGCAGTACTTC. It translates to CSARQVSEQYF.

The table lists this clonotype with many counts. This rearrangement joins TRBV7-6 to TRBJ2-6; 8 nucleotides match TRBD2. The germline CDR1 and CDR2 sequences are SGHVS and FNYEAQ. The CDR3 length is 17 residues. With V trimmed by 2 bases and J by 1 base, 4 bases remained unmatched. CDR3 sequence reads: CASSLISGGSGANVLTF. The CDR3 nucleotides are TGTGCCAGCAGCTTAATTTCGGGAGGGTCTGGGGCCAACGTCCTGACTTTC. The full variable domain, its missing parts supplied by reference TRBV7-6 and TRBJ2-6, is GAGVSQSPRYKVTKRGQDVALRCDPISGHVSLYWYRQALGQGPEFLTYFNYEAQQDKSGLPNDRFSAERPEGSISTLTIQRTEQRDSAMYRCASSLISGGSGANVLTFGAGSRLTVL.

This clonotype has at least ten counts. The rearrangement links TRBV11-2 to TRBJ2-1; unclear D gene. The CDR3 is made up of 11 amino acids. V lost 3 bases, J lost 10 bases, and 7 bases lay in between. CDR1 is SGHAT and CDR2 is FQNNGV in the germline V gene. CDR3 sequence reads: CASSFGLEQFF. CDR3 sequence (DNA): TGTGCCAGCAGCTTCGGCTTGGAGCAGTTCTTC.

In its sample, this clonotype was seen a few times. The chain links TRBV19 to TRBJ2-1, with a weak D call TRBD2 (6 bases). The CDR3 runs to 16 residues. Trimming removed 2 bases at V and 4 bases at J, with 15 bases between. Germline V gene data show CDR1 as LNHDA and CDR2 as SQIVND (reference sequence). The CDR3 DNA reads TGTGCCAGTAGTATATATGGGGACTTACCGTACAATGAGCAGTTCTTC. Protein sequence: CASSIYGDLPYNEQFF. Using reference TRBV19 and TRBJ2-1 for the parts outside the CDR3, the full variable domain is DGGITQSPKYLFRKEGQNVTLSCEQNLNHDAMYWYRQDPGQGLRLIYYSQIVNDFQKGDIAEGYSVSREKKESFPLTVTSAQKNPTAFYLCASSIYGDLPYNEQFFGPGTRLTVL.

This clonotype was recorded many times. This sequence joins TRBV11-2 and TRBJ2-7; D gene uncertain. CDR1 is SGHAT, CDR2 FQNNGV, per germline. Trimming stripped 5 bases from V and 5 bases from J, with 10 bases between. The CDR3 runs to 12 residues. The CDR3 region is CASSLPRHEQYF. The CDR3 DNA follows: TGTGCCAGCAGCCTACCCCGCCACGAGCAGTACTTC.